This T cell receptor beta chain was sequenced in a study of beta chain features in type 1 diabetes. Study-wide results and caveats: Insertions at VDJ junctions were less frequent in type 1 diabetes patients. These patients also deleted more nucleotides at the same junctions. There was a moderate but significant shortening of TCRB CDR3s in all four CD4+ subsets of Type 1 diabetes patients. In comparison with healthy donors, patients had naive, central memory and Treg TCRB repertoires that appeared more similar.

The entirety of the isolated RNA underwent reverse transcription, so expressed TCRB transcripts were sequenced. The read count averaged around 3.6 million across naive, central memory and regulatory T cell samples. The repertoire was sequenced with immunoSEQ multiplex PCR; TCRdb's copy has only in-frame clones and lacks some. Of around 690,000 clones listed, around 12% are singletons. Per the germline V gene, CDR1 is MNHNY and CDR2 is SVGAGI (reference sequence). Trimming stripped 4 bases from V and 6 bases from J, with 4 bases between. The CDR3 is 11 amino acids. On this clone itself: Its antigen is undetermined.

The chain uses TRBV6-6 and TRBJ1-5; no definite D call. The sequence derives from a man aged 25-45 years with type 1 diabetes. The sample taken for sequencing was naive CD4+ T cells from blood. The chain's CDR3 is CASSSSQPQHF. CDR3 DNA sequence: TGTGCCAGCAGTTCCAGTCAGCCCCAGCATTTT.